A single sample gave rise to the 5 T cell receptor beta chains below, sequenced in a study of identifying expanded T cells in peripheral blood. Data came from immunoSEQ multiplex PCR; TCRdb stores just in-frame clones and leaves some out. This table holds around 94,000 clones, approximately 88% found once. Material: blood. Every receptor here comes from a person aged 18 to 69 in good health.

V gene TRBV2 combines with J gene TRBJ1-2; 10 bases match TRBD1. The V gene's germline CDR1 is SNHLY and CDR2 FYNNEI. The CDR3 spans 16 residues. The J segment lost 8 bases and the V segment lost 7 bases, leaving 16 bases of the junction unmatched. CDR3 in DNA: TGTGCCAGCATTATCCGTCGTGAGACAGGGGGCCCCGGCTACACCTTC. Protein: CASIIRRETGGPGYTF.

The chain recombines TRBV28 with TRBJ1-2; no firm D call. The ends were cut back, 5 bases at V and 5 bases at J, with 9 bases in the middle. This CDR3 contains 12 residues. CDR1 MDHEN and CDR2 SYDVKM come from the germline V gene. The CDR3 nucleotides are TGTGCCAGCAGTAGGACGGATTATGGCTACACCTTC. Its translation: CASSRTDYGYTF.

This sequence joins TRBV18 and TRBJ2-7, with 7 bases matching TRBD1. The V gene end was trimmed by 3 bases and the J gene end by 12 bases; junction bases not matched to a gene: 14. There are 14 residues in the CDR3. CDR1 is KGHSH, CDR2 LQKENI, per germline. For the CDR3, the DNA is TGTGCCAGCTCACCCGGGACAGAAATACCGACGGGGTACTTC. Translating it yields CASSPGTEIPTGYF.

This chain joins TRBV7-2 and TRBJ2-3; D unclear. Germline CDR1 is SGHTA and CDR2 is FQGNSA. The CDR3 is 12 amino acids. V lost 5 bases to trimming and J lost 10 bases, with 13 bases between them. The CDR3 DNA is TGTGCCAGCAGCACACGACTGGACGCGCAGTATTTT. As protein: CASSTRLDAQYF.

The chain combines TRBV2 with TRBJ2-1; the match to TRBD2 covers 11 bases. The CDR3 is 15 residues long. Germline loops: CDR1 SNHLY, CDR2 FYNNEI. The V gene end was trimmed by 4 bases and the J gene end by 6 bases; junction bases not matched to a gene: 5. CDR3 loop: CASSVELAGVNEQFF. DNA for the CDR3: TGTGCCAGCAGTGTTGAACTAGCGGGGGTCAATGAGCAGTTCTTC.